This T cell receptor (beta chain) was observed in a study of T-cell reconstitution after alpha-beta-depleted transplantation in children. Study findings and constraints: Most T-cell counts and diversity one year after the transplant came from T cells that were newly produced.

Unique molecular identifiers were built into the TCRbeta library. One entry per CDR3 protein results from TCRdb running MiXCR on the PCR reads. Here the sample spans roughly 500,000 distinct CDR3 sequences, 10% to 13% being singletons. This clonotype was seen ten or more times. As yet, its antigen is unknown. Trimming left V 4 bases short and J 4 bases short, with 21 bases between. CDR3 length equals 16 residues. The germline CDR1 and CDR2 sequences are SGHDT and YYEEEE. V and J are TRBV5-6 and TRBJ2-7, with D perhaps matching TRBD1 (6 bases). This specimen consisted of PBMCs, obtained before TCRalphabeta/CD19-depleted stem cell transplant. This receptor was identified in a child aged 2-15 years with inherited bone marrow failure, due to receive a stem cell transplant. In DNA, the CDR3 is TGTGCCAGCAGCCTTGTCTCCGGGACAAGATTGTACGAGCAGTACTTC. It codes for CASSLVSGTRLYEQYF.